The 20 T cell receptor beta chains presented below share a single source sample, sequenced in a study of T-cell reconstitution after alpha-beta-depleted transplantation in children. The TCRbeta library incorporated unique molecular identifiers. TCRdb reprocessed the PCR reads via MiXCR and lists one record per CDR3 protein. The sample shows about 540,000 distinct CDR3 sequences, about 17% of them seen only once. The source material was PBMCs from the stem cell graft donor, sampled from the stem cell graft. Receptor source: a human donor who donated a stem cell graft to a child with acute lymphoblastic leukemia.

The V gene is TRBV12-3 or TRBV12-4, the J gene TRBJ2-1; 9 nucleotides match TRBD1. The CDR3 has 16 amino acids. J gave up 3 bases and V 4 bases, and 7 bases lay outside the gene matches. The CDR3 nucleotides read TGTGCCAGCAGTTCGGGACAGGGTAGGAACTACAATGAGCAGTTCTTC. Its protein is CASSSGQGRNYNEQFF.

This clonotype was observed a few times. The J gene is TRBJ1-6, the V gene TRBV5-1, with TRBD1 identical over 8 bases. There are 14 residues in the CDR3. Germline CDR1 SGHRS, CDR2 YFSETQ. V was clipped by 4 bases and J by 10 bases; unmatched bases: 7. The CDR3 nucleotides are TGCGCCAGCAGCGCCGGACAGGGCATCTCACCCCTCCACTTT. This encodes CASSAGQGISPLHF. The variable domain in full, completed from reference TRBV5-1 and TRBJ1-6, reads KAGVTQTPRYLIKTRGQQVTLSCSPISGHRSVSWYQQTPGQGLQFLFEYFSETQRNKGNFPGRFSGRQFSNSRSEMNVSTLELGDSALYLCASSAGQGISPLHFGNGTRLTVT.

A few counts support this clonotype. The CDR3 protein is CASSVEGSFGAKNIQYF. In DNA, the CDR3 is TGTGCCAGCAGCGTAGAGGGATCTTTTGGAGCCAAAAACATTCAGTACTTC. This sequence joins TRBV9 and TRBJ2-4; no firm D call. The CDR3 contains 17 residues. CDR1 is SGDLS, CDR2 YYNGEE, per germline. V dropped 0 bases and J dropped 0 bases, with 13 bases sitting between them.

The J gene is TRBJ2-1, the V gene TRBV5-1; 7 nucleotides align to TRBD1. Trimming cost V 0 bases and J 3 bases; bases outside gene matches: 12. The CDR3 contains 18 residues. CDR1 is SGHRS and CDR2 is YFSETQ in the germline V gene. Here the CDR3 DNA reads TGCGCCAGCAGCTTGGAGAGACAGGGCGCGCCGTACTACAATGAGCAGTTCTTC. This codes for CASSLERQGAPYYNEQFF.

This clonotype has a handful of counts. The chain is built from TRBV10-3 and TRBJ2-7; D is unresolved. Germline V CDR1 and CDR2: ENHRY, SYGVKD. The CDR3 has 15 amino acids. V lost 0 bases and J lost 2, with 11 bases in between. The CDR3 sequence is CAISESRRTPYEQYF. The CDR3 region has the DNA TGTGCCATCAGTGAGTCCCGGCGGACCCCCTACGAGCAGTACTTC.

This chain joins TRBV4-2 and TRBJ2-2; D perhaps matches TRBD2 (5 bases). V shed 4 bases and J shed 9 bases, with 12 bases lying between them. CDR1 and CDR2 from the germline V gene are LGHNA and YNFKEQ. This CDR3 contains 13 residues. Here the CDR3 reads CASSRGRTRELFF. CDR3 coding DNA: TGTGCCAGCAGCCGAGGGAGAACGCGGGAGCTGTTTTTT.

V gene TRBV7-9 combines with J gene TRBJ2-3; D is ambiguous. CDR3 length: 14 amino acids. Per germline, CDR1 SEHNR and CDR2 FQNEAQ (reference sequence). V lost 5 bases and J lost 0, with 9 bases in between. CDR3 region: CASSPSSSTDTQYF. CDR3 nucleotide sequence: TGTGCCAGCAGCCCCTCTTCCAGCACAGATACGCAGTATTTT.

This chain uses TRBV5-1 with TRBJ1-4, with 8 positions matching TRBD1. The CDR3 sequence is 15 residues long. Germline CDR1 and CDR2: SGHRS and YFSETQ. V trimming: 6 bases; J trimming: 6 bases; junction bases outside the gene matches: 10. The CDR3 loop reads CASKSRQGRDEKLFF. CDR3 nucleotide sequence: TGCGCCAGCAAATCCCGACAGGGGCGGGATGAAAAACTGTTTTTT.

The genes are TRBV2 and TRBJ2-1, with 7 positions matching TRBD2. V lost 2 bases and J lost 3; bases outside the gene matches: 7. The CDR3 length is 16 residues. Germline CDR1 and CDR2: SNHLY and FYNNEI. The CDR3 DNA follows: TGTGCCAGCAGTGAACTGGGAGGGAGGCACTACAATGAGCAGTTCTTC. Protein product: CASSELGGRHYNEQFF.

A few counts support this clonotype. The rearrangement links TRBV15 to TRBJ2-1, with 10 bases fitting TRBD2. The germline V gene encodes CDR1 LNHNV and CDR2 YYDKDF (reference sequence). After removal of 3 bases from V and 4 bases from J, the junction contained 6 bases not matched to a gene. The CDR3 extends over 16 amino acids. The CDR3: CATSRGAGGSYNEQFF. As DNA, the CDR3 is TGTGCCACCAGCAGGGGAGCGGGAGGGTCATACAATGAGCAGTTCTTC.

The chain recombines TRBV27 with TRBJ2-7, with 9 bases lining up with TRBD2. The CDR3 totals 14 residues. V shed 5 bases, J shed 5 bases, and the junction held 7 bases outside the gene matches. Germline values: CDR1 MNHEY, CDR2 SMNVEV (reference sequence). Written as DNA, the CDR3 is TGTGCCAGCAGTCCCTGGACTAGCGTAGACGAGCAGTACTTC. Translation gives CASSPWTSVDEQYF.

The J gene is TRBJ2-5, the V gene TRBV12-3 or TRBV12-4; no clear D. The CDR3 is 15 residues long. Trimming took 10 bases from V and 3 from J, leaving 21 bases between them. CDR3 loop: CATALRRPIEETQYF. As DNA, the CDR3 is TGTGCCACCGCCCTTCGCCGACCGATAGAAGAGACCCAGTACTTC.

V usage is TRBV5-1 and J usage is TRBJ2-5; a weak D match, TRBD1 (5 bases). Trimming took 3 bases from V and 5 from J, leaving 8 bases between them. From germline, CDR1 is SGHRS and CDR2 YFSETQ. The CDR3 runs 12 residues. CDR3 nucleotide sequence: TGCGCCAGCAGCTGGGGCTGGGAGACCCAGTACTTC. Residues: CASSWGWETQYF. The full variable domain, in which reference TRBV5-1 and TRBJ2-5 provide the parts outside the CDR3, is KAGVTQTPRYLIKTRGQQVTLSCSPISGHRSVSWYQQTPGQGLQFLFEYFSETQRNKGNFPGRFSGRQFSNSRSEMNVSTLELGDSALYLCASSWGWETQYFGPGTRLLVL.

The CDR3 sequence: CASTASGRAYEQYF. CDR3 coding DNA: TGTGCCAGCACCGCTAGCGGGAGGGCCTACGAGCAGTACTTC. The chain links TRBV12-3 or TRBV12-4 to TRBJ2-7, with TRBD2 matching over 12 bases. After removal of 7 bases from V and 2 bases from J, the junction contained 3 bases not matched to a gene. CDR3 length: 14 amino acids.

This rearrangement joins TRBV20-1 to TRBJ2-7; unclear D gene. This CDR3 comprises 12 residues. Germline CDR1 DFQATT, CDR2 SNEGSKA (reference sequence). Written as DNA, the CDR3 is TGCAGCGTTGAAGAGAGCTCCTACGAGCAGTACTTC. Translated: CSVEESSYEQYF.

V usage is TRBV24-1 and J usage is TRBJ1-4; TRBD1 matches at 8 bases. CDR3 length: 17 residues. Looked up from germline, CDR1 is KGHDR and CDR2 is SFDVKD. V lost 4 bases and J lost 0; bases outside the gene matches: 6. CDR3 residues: CATSDNGQGPTNEKLFF. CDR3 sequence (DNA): TGTGCCACCAGTGACAATGGACAGGGTCCAACTAATGAAAAACTGTTTTTT.

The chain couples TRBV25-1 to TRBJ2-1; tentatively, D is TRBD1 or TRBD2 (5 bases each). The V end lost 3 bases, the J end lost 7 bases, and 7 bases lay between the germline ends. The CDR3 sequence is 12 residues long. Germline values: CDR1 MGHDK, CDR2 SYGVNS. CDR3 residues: CASSDWGNEQFF. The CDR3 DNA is TGTGCCAGCAGTGATTGGGGGAATGAGCAGTTCTTC.

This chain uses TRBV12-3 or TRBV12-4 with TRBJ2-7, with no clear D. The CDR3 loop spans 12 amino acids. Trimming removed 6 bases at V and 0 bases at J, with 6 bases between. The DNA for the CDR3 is TGTGCCAGCAGCCGTTTCTCCTACGAGCAGTACTTC. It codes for CASSRFSYEQYF.

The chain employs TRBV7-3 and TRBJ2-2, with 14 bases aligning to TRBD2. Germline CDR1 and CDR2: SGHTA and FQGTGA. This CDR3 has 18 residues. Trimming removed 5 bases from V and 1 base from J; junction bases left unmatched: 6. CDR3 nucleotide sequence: TGTGCCAGCAGCCCCCTCGGGACTAGCGGGAGGAACACCGGGGAGCTGTTTTTT. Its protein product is CASSPLGTSGRNTGELFF. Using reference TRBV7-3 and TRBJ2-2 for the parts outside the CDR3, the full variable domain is GAGVSQTPSNKVTEKGKYVELRCDPISGHTALYWYRQSLGQGPEFLIYFQGTGAADDSGLPNDRFFAVRPEGSVSTLKIQRTERGDSAVYLCASSPLGTSGRNTGELFFGEGSRLTVL.

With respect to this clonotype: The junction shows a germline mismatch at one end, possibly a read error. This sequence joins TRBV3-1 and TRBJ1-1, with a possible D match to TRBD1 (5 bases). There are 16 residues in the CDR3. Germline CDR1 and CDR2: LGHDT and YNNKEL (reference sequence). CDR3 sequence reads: CASSQDQTRGNTEAFF. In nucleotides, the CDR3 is TGTGCTAGCAGCCAAGATCAAACGAGGGGGAACACTGAAGCTTTCTTT. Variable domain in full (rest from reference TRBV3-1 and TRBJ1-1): DTAVSQTPKYLVTQMGNDKSIKCEQNLGHDTMYWYKQDSKKFLKIMFSYNNKELIINETVPNRFSPKSPDKAHLNLHINSLELGDSAVYFCASSQDQTRGNTEAFFGQGTRLTVV.